The TCR beta chain described here comes from a study of T cells in Graves' hyperthyroidism and ophthalmopathy. Study results and limitations: The model's output predicted ophthalmopathy at a median of 6.5 months prior to onset.

This clonotype was observed at least ten times. The antigen remains unidentified. The CDR3 length is 14 residues. Germline V gives CDR1 SGHRS, CDR2 YFSETQ. With 0 bases removed from V and 4 bases from J, the gap between germline ends came to 11 bases. The CDR3 regions of TCR beta were amplified from RNA transcripts. During a first-round RT-PCR of the TCR CDR3, the HTBI primer set was used. TCRdb processed the multiplex PCR reads anew with MiXCR; each CDR3 protein has one entry. The table lists 250,000 or so distinct CDR3 sequences, 15% of them singletons. Participants, patients aged 18 to 65, had newly diagnosed hyperthyroidism with a duration under 2 months. Any symptoms of ophthalmopathy came after the first hyperthyroidism diagnosis, from which the blood sample dates.

The chain combines TRBV5-1 with TRBJ2-7; D is uncertain. The TCR was taken from a woman between 45 and 60 years old with Graves' hyperthyroidism that later progressed to Graves' ophthalmopathy. Sequencing was carried out using blood. CDR3 residues: CASSLEGASYEQYF. The CDR3 bases are TGCGCCAGCAGCTTGGAGGGCGCCAGTTACGAGCAGTACTTC.